The TCR beta chain described here comes from a study of T-cell reconstitution after alpha-beta-depleted transplantation in children. The sample holds a few counts of this clonotype. Unique molecular identifiers were built into the TCRbeta library. TCRdb analysed the PCR reads with MiXCR anew, one entry per CDR3 protein. Of approximately 420,000 distinct CDR3 sequences detected, approximately 10% appear once; the ten largest clones hold 4.5% to 7%. V was clipped by 0 bases and J by 5 bases, with 17 bases between them. CDR1 LGHNA and CDR2 YSLEER come from the germline V gene. This CDR3 contains 17 residues.

The sequences come from PBMCs from the stem cell graft donor, collected from the stem cell graft. The rearrangement joins TRBV4-3 to TRBJ2-1; TRBD2 might be the D (5 bases). This sequence was found in a human donor who donated a stem cell graft to a child with acute myeloid leukemia. CDR3 DNA sequence: TGCGCCAGCAGCCAAGAGTTGGGCGGGCGGGTAAACAATGAGCAGTTCTTC. Its protein is CASSQELGGRVNNEQFF.